Listed here are 31 T cell receptor beta chains from one sample, sequenced in a study of Tregs in tolerant kidney transplant recipients. Produced via immunoSEQ multiplex PCR; TCRdb's table is partial and in-frame only. This table holds around 85,000 clones, around 90% found once. This specimen was Tregs from blood, taken before the transplant. The receptors shown here come from a human donor who received a combined kidney and bone marrow transplant.

The V and J genes are TRBV2 and TRBJ1-2; TRBD1 agrees at 8 bases. Per the germline V gene, CDR1 is SNHLY and CDR2 is FYNNEI. V dropped 5 bases and J dropped 5; count of bases not matched to a gene: 7. The CDR3 loop spans 14 amino acids. The CDR3 reads CASSLTGTGYGYTF. The CDR3 DNA sequence: TGTGCCAGCAGTTTAACCGGGACAGGATATGGCTACACCTTC. Full variable domain (rest looked up from reference TRBV2 and TRBJ1-2): EPEVTQTPSHQVTQMGQEVILRCVPISNHLYFYWYRQILGQKVEFLVSFYNNEISEKSEIFDDQFSVERPDGSNFTLKIRSTKLEDSAMYFCASSLTGTGYGYTFGSGTRLTVV.

CDR3 sequence reads: CASRDSRLGLDYEQYF. In DNA form, the CDR3 reads TGTGCCAGCCGAGATTCCCGTTTAGGACTGGACTACGAGCAGTACTTC. The rearrangement links TRBV25-1 to TRBJ2-5; maybe TRBD2 (5 bases). Matching the DNA end better, TRBJ2-7 makes the J call doubtful. The CDR3 totals 16 residues. CDR1 MGHDK and CDR2 SYGVNS come from the germline V gene.

This chain uses TRBV7-9 with TRBJ2-5; tentatively, D is TRBD1 (7 bases). The germline V gene has CDR1 SEHNR and CDR2 FQNEAQ (reference sequence). V lost 7 bases, J lost 4 bases, and 16 bases lay in between. CDR3 size: 14 residues. The CDR3 protein is CASTQQGGGETQYF. The CDR3 region has the DNA TGTGCCAGCACCCAGCAGGGGGGTGGAGAGACCCAGTACTTC.

The rearrangement uses TRBV7-9 and TRBJ1-2; maybe TRBD1 (5 bases). The germline V gene encodes CDR1 SEHNR and CDR2 FQNEAQ (reference sequence). The CDR3 extends over 13 amino acids. Trimming left V 5 bases short and J 8 bases short, with 15 bases between. CDR3 region: CASSQFTGLGYTF. The CDR3 nucleotides read TGTGCCAGCAGCCAGTTCACAGGTTTGGGCTACACCTTC.

V gene TRBV5-6 combines with J gene TRBJ2-7, with TRBD2 matching 7 bases. Per germline, CDR1 SGHDT and CDR2 YYEEEE. V lost 1 base to trimming and J lost 2 bases; unmatched junction nucleotides: 6. This CDR3 has 15 residues. The CDR3 DNA reads as TGTGCCAGCAGCTTGCCCGGGACTACAACCTACGAGCAGTACTTC. As protein: CASSLPGTTTYEQYF.

The chain uses TRBV28 and TRBJ2-5; D is perhaps TRBD1 (5 bases). The J call may be incorrect, as the DNA end agrees better with TRBJ2-7. This CDR3 has 14 amino acids. Germline V lookup: CDR1 MDHEN, CDR2 SYDVKM. The CDR3 nucleotides are TGTGCCAGCAGTTTTAGTGCCAGGGCCTACGAGCAGTACTTC. Translating it yields CASSFSARAYEQYF.

This clone came up once. The chain has TRBV10-2 and TRBJ2-7; 9 positions agree with TRBD2. Germline trimming cut 6 bases from V and 5 bases from J; bases unmatched to any gene: 8. The CDR3 extends over 14 amino acids. From germline, CDR1 is WSHSY and CDR2 SAAADI. CDR3 nucleotides: TGCGCCAGCAGATTGGGCGGGAGGGCGCACGAGCAGTACTTC. It codes for CASRLGGRAHEQYF.

J is TRBJ2-5 and V is TRBV7-2; unclear D gene. The DNA end is more similar to TRBJ2-7, so the J call may be wrong. Germline CDR1 is SGHTA and CDR2 is FQGNSA. The CDR3 covers 12 residues. Here the CDR3 DNA reads TGTGCCAGCAGCCTACCCTCCTACGAGCAGTACTTC. Amino acids: CASSLPSYEQYF.

A word on this clone: At one of its ends the junction is not consistent with the germline gene, which may arise from a read error. Other DNA sequences of this sample code for an identical CDR3. The chain uses TRBV13 and TRBJ1-5; 7 nucleotides match TRBD1. The CDR3 contains 15 residues. Per the germline V gene, CDR1 is PRHDT and CDR2 is FYEKMQ (reference sequence). The CDR3 spells CASSLGPDRDQPQHF. As DNA, the CDR3 is TGTGCCAGCAGCCTAGGGCCTGACAGGGATCAGCCCCAGCATTTT. The complete variable domain, with remaining parts taken from reference TRBV13 and TRBJ1-5, reads AAGVIQSPRHLIKEKRETATLKCYPIPRHDTVYWYQQGPGQDPQFLISFYEKMQSDKGSIPDRFSAQQFSDYHSELNMSSLELGDSALYFCASSLGPDRDQPQHFGDGTRLSIL.

Note on this clone: The same CDR3 can be traced to other DNA sequences in this sample. The chain employs TRBV5-1 and TRBJ2-6, with no clear D. Germline V gene sequence: CDR1 SGHRS, CDR2 YFSETQ. Trimming removed 2 bases at V and 0 bases at J, with 3 bases between. The CDR3 has 14 residues. This CDR3 is CASSFPSGANVLTF. The CDR3 DNA is TGCGCCAGCAGCTTCCCCTCTGGGGCCAACGTCCTGACTTTC.

The chain uses TRBV6-5 and TRBJ2-7, with D uncertain. Germline V gene sequence: CDR1 MNHEY, CDR2 SVGAGI. The CDR3 is 11 residues long. Deletions cut 6 bases from V and 9 bases from J, with 12 bases between. The CDR3 region is CASSQTGRQYF. As DNA, the CDR3 is TGTGCCAGCAGCCAGACGGGTCGGCAGTACTTC.

The chain carries TRBV7-6 and TRBJ2-1, with D possibly TRBD1 on 5 matching bases. The CDR3 totals 15 residues. V shed 5 bases and J shed 4 bases, with 15 bases lying between them. From germline, CDR1 is SGHVS and CDR2 FNYEAQ. Written as DNA, the CDR3 is TGTGCCAGCAGCAAAGGGCAGGGTAGTTACAATGAGCAGTTCTTC. It encodes CASSKGQGSYNEQFF.

V gene TRBV5-1 combines with J gene TRBJ2-1; 11 nucleotides match TRBD2. V shed 2 bases, J shed 6 bases, and the junction held 4 bases outside the gene matches. The CDR3 has 15 residues. Germline lookup yields CDR1 SGHRS and CDR2 YFSETQ. CDR3 coding DNA: TGCGCCAGCAGCTTCGGGACTAGCGGCACCAATGAGCAGTTCTTC. This gives the protein CASSFGTSGTNEQFF.

The rearrangement uses TRBV6-6 and TRBJ1-4; D is unresolved. The V and J ends lost 2 bases and 8 bases respectively, with 3 bases between them. The germline V gene has CDR1 MNHNY and CDR2 SVGAGI (reference sequence). The length of the CDR3 is 11 residues. The CDR3 spells CASSYKEKLFF. CDR3 in DNA: TGTGCCAGCAGTTACAAGGAAAAACTGTTTTTT.

This clone was seen a few times. The V call is TRBV10-1, the J call TRBJ2-3, with D unresolved. CDR1 and CDR2 (germline): WNHNN, SYGVQD (reference sequence). The CDR3 runs 16 residues. V lost 3 bases and J lost 0, with 13 bases in between. CDR3 amino acids: CASSESHTISTDTQYF. The CDR3, as DNA: TGCGCCAGCAGTGAATCCCATACCATTAGCACAGATACGCAGTATTTT.

V is TRBV21-1 and J is TRBJ1-2. TRBV21-1 is a recognized pseudogene. The CDR3 runs 16 residues. The CDR3, as DNA: TGTGCCAGCAGCAAGCGTGGTCAATTGGGGAACTATGGCTACACCTTC. This encodes CASSKRGQLGNYGYTF.

The chain joins TRBV5-1 to TRBJ2-7; 13 bases line up with TRBD2. The CDR3 contains 14 residues. V gave up 4 bases and J gave up 4 bases; unmatched junction bases: 2. From germline, CDR1 is SGHRS and CDR2 YFSETQ. CDR3 amino acids: CASSPGLAGYEQYF. The DNA of the CDR3 is TGCGCCAGCAGCCCGGGACTAGCGGGGTACGAGCAGTACTTC.

The gene calls are TRBV11-1 and TRBJ2-3; D call uncertain. V was pared by 1 base and J by 6 bases, with 8 bases between. The CDR3 covers 13 residues. The V gene's germline CDR1 is SGHAT and CDR2 FQDESV (reference sequence). CDR3 region: CASSLVSLDTQYF. The CDR3 DNA sequence: TGTGCCAGCAGCTTAGTCTCACTGGATACGCAGTATTTT.

The count of this clone is one. The chain has TRBV7-2 and TRBJ2-2, with TRBD2 matching 8 bases. The trim removed 3 bases at V and 4 bases at J, leaving 4 bases unmatched. Germline CDR1 SGHTA, CDR2 FQGNSA. The length of the CDR3 is 15 residues. The CDR3 loop is CASSLLAGRTGELFF. Written as DNA, the CDR3 is TGTGCCAGCAGCTTGTTAGCGGGACGCACCGGGGAGCTGTTTTTT.

The chain carries TRBV6-6 and TRBJ1-5; D is ambiguous. Germline V gives CDR1 MNHNY, CDR2 SVGAGI (reference sequence). The CDR3 length is 14 residues. V dropped 0 bases and J dropped 4 bases, with 7 bases sitting between them. CDR3 nucleotide sequence: TGTGCCAGCAGTTACTCGAACGGTAATCAGCCCCAGCATTTT. Its translation is CASSYSNGNQPQHF.

The chain uses TRBV11-2 and TRBJ2-1; 8 nucleotides line up with TRBD2. V lost 3 bases and J lost 6; bases outside the gene matches: 7. Germline V gene sequence: CDR1 SGHAT, CDR2 FQNNGV. This CDR3 region has 15 residues. CDR3 bases: TGTGCCAGCAGCTTCATGAGGCGGGAGGCCAATGAGCAGTTCTTC. Translation gives CASSFMRREANEQFF.

This clone occurred a few times. V usage is TRBV4-2 and J usage is TRBJ1-2; no firm D call. Germline V gives CDR1 LGHNA, CDR2 YNFKEQ. V was cut by 0 bases and J by 9 bases, with 11 bases left in between. CDR3 length: 13 residues. CDR3 amino acids: CASSQEGKSRYTF. For the CDR3, the DNA is TGTGCCAGCAGCCAAGAAGGGAAATCTCGCTACACCTTC.

The rearrangement links TRBV19 to TRBJ1-2; TRBD1 matches at 8 bases. The CDR3 totals 13 residues. Germline CDR1 LNHDA, CDR2 SQIVND (reference sequence). Trimming removed 6 bases from V and 7 bases from J; junction bases left unmatched: 7. CDR3 residues: CASRDRGISGYTF. The CDR3 DNA reads as TGTGCCAGTAGAGACAGGGGCATTTCTGGCTACACCTTC. The full variable domain, with the rest looked up from reference TRBV19 and TRBJ1-2, is DGGITQSPKYLFRKEGQNVTLSCEQNLNHDAMYWYRQDPGQGLRLIYYSQIVNDFQKGDIAEGYSVSREKKESFPLTVTSAQKNPTAFYLCASRDRGISGYTFGSGTRLTVV.

The chain recombines TRBV15 with TRBJ2-1, with D uncertain. V lost 0 bases, J lost 9 bases, and 15 bases lay in between. The CDR3 spans 15 residues. CDR1 LNHNV and CDR2 YYDKDF come from the germline V gene (reference sequence). The CDR3 nucleotides read TGTGCCACCAGCAGAGATCCCGGCAGTTCGCGTGAGCAGTTCTTC. The encoded protein is CATSRDPGSSREQFF.

The chain joins TRBV2 to TRBJ2-7; 10 nucleotides match TRBD1. Germline loops: CDR1 SNHLY, CDR2 FYNNEI. Losses at the gene ends were 11 bases for V and 5 bases for J; bases not matched to a gene: 12. The CDR3 is made up of 14 amino acids. CDR3 DNA: TGTGCCGACCGACCGGGACAGGGGATCCACGAGCAGTACTTC. Translated: CADRPGQGIHEQYF.

The chain links TRBV27 to TRBJ2-4, with TRBD1 identical over 10 bases. Germline lookup yields CDR1 MNHEY and CDR2 SMNVEV (reference sequence). The CDR3 runs 14 residues. The ends lost 8 bases at V and 6 bases at J; junction bases unmatched: 7. The CDR3 is CASHSDRGPNIQYF. CDR3 sequence (DNA): TGTGCCAGCCACAGTGACAGGGGGCCAAACATTCAGTACTTC.

This chain joins TRBV6-6 and TRBJ2-5, with 7 bases that match TRBD1. The CDR3 covers 13 residues. CDR1 is MNHNY and CDR2 is SVGAGI in the germline V gene (reference sequence). V trimming: 6 bases; J trimming: 1 base; junction bases outside the gene matches: 2. The CDR3 DNA is TGTGCCAGCAGAAGGGACAGCCAAGAGACCCAGTACTTC. Amino acid sequence: CASRRDSQETQYF.

This clone occurred once. In DNA, the CDR3 is TGTGCCAGCAGTTTACAGGTTGGGAGGGGCAATGAGCAGTTCTTC. This codes for CASSLQVGRGNEQFF. The rearrangement joins TRBV27 to TRBJ2-1, with 7 positions matching TRBD2. V shed 2 bases and J 6 bases; nucleotides not matched to a gene: 7. Per germline, CDR1 MNHEY and CDR2 SMNVEV (reference sequence). The CDR3 loop spans 15 amino acids.

The chain combines TRBV7-2 with TRBJ2-1; perhaps TRBD2 as D (7 bases). V was cut by 0 bases and J by 5 bases, with 14 bases left in between. The CDR3 has 16 amino acids. Per the germline V gene, CDR1 is SGHTA and CDR2 is FQGNSA. DNA of the CDR3: TGTGCCAGCAGCTTAGCGCGGCGGGGGCAGAACAATGAGCAGTTCTTC. Translating it yields CASSLARRGQNNEQFF.

V gene TRBV2 combines with J gene TRBJ2-5, with 7 bases lining up with TRBD2. The CDR3 is 15 amino acids. Looked up from germline, CDR1 is SNHLY and CDR2 is FYNNEI. V was clipped by 3 bases and J by 5 bases; unmatched bases: 9. CDR3: CASSDRAGRGETQYF. The CDR3 bases are TGTGCCAGCAGTGACAGGGCAGGGCGGGGGGAGACCCAGTACTTC.

This chain uses TRBV6-5 with TRBJ2-7, with D unresolved. Germline V gene lookup returns CDR1 MNHEY and CDR2 SVGAGI. Trimming pared 6 bases from V and 5 bases from J, leaving 17 bases between. The CDR3 consists of 14 residues. The CDR3 bases are TGTGCCAGCAGGGCCGGCTCTCGGGCCCACGAGCAGTACTTC. Protein product: CASRAGSRAHEQYF.